What follows are 22 T cell receptor beta chains derived from one specimen sequenced in a study of T cell responses to AZD1222 COVID-19 vaccine. TCRdb's copy holds only in-frame clones and misses some; the assay was immunoSEQ multiplex PCR. Altogether around 190,000 clones are present, 85% to 95% being singletons, with the ten largest covering roughly 1.4%. The starting material was peripheral blood, obtained on day 0 of AZD1222 vaccination. These receptors originate from an adult in good health.

The chain recombines TRBV12-3 or TRBV12-4 with TRBJ2-5, with no clear D. Trimming removed 2 bases from V and 5 bases from J, with 9 bases in between. The CDR3 length is 13 residues. The CDR3: CASSLFTDETQYF. For the CDR3, the DNA is TGTGCCAGCAGTTTATTTACCGACGAGACCCAGTACTTC.

This clone came up a few times. The CDR3 loop reads CASSQDGLNNYGYTF. DNA for the CDR3: TGTGCCAGCAGCCAAGACGGACTAAATAACTATGGCTACACCTTC. This chain uses TRBV3-1 (or the pseudogene TRBV3-2) with TRBJ1-2; the D is unclear. CDR1 and CDR2 from the germline V gene are LGHDT and YNNKEL (reference sequence). Trimming pared 0 bases from V and 1 base from J, leaving 9 bases between. The CDR3 spans 15 residues.

This clone is a singleton in its sample. This chain uses TRBV11-3 with TRBJ2-1, with TRBD2 identical over 8 bases. The CDR3 contains 16 residues. Per the germline V gene, CDR1 is SGHNT and CDR2 is YENEEA. V gave up 5 bases and J gave up 5 bases; unmatched junction bases: 11. CDR3 in amino acids: CASSPLGAGAHNEQFF. CDR3 DNA: TGTGCCAGCAGCCCCCTAGGAGCGGGGGCTCACAATGAGCAGTTCTTC.

The rearrangement joins TRBV12-3 or TRBV12-4 to TRBJ1-4, with D perhaps TRBD1 (6 bases). V was trimmed by 5 bases and J by 11 bases, leaving 12 bases between them. The CDR3 runs 12 residues. CDR3 sequence: CASSTRDRKLFF. The DNA of the CDR3 is TGTGCCAGCAGTACCCGCGACAGGAAACTGTTTTTT.

A few counts support this clone. The chain couples TRBV18 to TRBJ2-3, with no clear D. The CDR3 extends over 14 amino acids. Trimming left V 5 bases short and J 4 bases short, with 13 bases between. Germline V gene data show CDR1 as KGHSH and CDR2 as LQKENI. CDR3 loop: CASSKVQTADTQYF. The DNA of the CDR3 is TGTGCCAGCTCAAAGGTCCAGACTGCAGATACGCAGTATTTT.

The chain links TRBV5-1 to TRBJ1-4, with D possibly TRBD1 on 5 matching bases. CDR3 length: 14 amino acids. V lost 0 bases to trimming and J lost 3 bases, with 6 bases between them. CDR1 is SGHRS, CDR2 YFSETQ, per germline. CDR3 sequence reads: CASSLVGANEKLFF. In nucleotides, the CDR3 is TGCGCCAGCAGCTTGGTAGGGGCTAATGAAAAACTGTTTTTT.

The genes are TRBV11-3 and TRBJ2-5; D is unclear. The CDR3 totals 13 residues. The germline gives CDR1 SGHNT, CDR2 YENEEA. With 1 base removed from V and 5 bases from J, the gap between germline ends came to 8 bases. The chain's CDR3 is CASSLAYAETQYF. The CDR3 DNA reads TGTGCCAGCAGCTTAGCCTATGCGGAGACCCAGTACTTC.

CDR3 sequence: CSAGGTTQYF. The DNA for the CDR3 is TGCAGTGCGGGCGGCACGACGCAGTATTTT. The chain couples TRBV20-1 to TRBJ2-3; no clear D gene. In germline, CDR1 is DFQATT, CDR2 SNEGSKA (reference sequence). There are 10 residues in the CDR3. With 6 bases removed from V and 9 bases from J, the gap between germline ends came to 10 bases.

This chain's CDR3 is CASSRTGSDRLGNQPQHF. In DNA, the CDR3 is TGTGCCAGCAGTCGGACAGGCTCCGATCGTCTCGGTAATCAGCCCCAGCATTTT. The V call is TRBV28, the J call TRBJ1-5, with TRBD1 matching 7 bases. Looked up from germline, CDR1 is MDHEN and CDR2 is SYDVKM. J gave up 4 bases and V 5 bases, and 17 bases lay outside the gene matches. The CDR3 is made up of 18 amino acids.

The CDR3 protein is CASSLGRRDATYEQYF. The DNA of the CDR3 is TGTGCCAGCAGCTTAGGTAGGCGTGATGCAACCTACGAGCAGTACTTC. The chain employs TRBV5-6 and TRBJ2-7; D is undetermined. V gave up 2 bases and J gave up 2 bases, with 17 bases separating them. CDR1 and CDR2 (germline): SGHDT, YYEEEE. The CDR3 has 16 amino acids.

The CDR3 loop is CASSLEGRYEQYF. The DNA of the CDR3 is TGTGCCAGCAGTTTAGAGGGCAGGTACGAGCAGTACTTC. The rearrangement links TRBV12-3 or TRBV12-4 to TRBJ2-7; D uncertain. This CDR3 spans 13 amino acids. V was clipped by 1 base and J by 4 bases, with 8 bases between them.

This clone has a single count. The chain uses TRBV6-5 and TRBJ1-2; D might be TRBD1 (6 bases). The germline V and J ends were trimmed by 2 bases and 2 bases, with 6 bases remaining between them. This CDR3 region has 13 residues. CDR1 and CDR2 from the germline V gene are MNHEY and SVGAGI. DNA for the CDR3: TGTGCCAGCAGTTACCAGGGGAACTATGGCTACACCTTC. Amino acid sequence: CASSYQGNYGYTF.

The chain has TRBV5-5 and TRBJ1-2, with 7 bases matching TRBD1. Trimming took 1 base from V and 2 from J; bases not matched to a gene: 11. CDR3 length: 17 amino acids. Per the germline V gene, CDR1 is SGHKS and CDR2 is YYEKEE (reference sequence). The CDR3 loop reads CASSLRQGYVPNYGYTF. The CDR3 region has the DNA TGTGCCAGCAGCTTGAGACAGGGTTACGTTCCAAACTATGGCTACACCTTC.

The V gene is TRBV15, the J gene TRBJ1-1, with D possibly matching TRBD1 (5 bases). CDR1 LNHNV and CDR2 YYDKDF come from the germline V gene (reference sequence). The CDR3 loop spans 13 amino acids. V was shortened by 1 base and J by 7 bases, with 10 bases between the two germline ends. The CDR3 protein is CATSRGRDGEAFF. The DNA of the CDR3 is TGTGCCACCAGCAGAGGCAGGGACGGTGAAGCTTTCTTT.

The chain employs TRBV9 and TRBJ1-1; 9 bases fit TRBD1. The V gene's germline CDR1 is SGDLS and CDR2 YYNGEE. V shed 0 bases and J 5 bases; nucleotides not matched to a gene: 2. The CDR3 is made up of 14 amino acids. Here the CDR3 DNA reads TGTGCCAGCAGCGTAGTGGGGACAGGGACTGAAGCTTTCTTT. Translating it yields CASSVVGTGTEAFF.

A few counts support this clone. The chain uses TRBV6-4 and TRBJ1-1; unclear D gene. This CDR3 comprises 14 residues. The germline V gene has CDR1 MRHNA and CDR2 SNTAGT. V was shortened by 2 bases and J by 3 bases, with 10 bases between the two germline ends. This CDR3 is CASSDGRPYTEAFF. In DNA, the CDR3 is TGTGCCAGCAGTGACGGCAGACCTTACACTGAAGCTTTCTTT.

The chain has TRBV10-1 and TRBJ1-1; D remains unclear. The CDR3 is made up of 13 amino acids. The germline CDR1 and CDR2 sequences are WNHNN and SYGVQD (reference sequence). Trimming cost V 5 bases and J 6 bases, with 13 bases left between them. The CDR3 here is CASSSSSYAEAFF. CDR3 nucleotides: TGCGCCAGCAGTTCATCATCTTACGCTGAAGCTTTCTTT.

The chain combines TRBV27 with TRBJ1-5, with no clear D. The CDR3 covers 15 residues. From germline, CDR1 is MNHEY and CDR2 SMNVEV (reference sequence). V was clipped by 8 bases and J by 4 bases, with 18 bases between them. The CDR3 DNA is TGTGCCAGCTCCTCGTTGGCGGTACAAAATCAGCCCCAGCATTTT. Translated, it gives CASSSLAVQNQPQHF.

The chain links TRBV15 to TRBJ2-3, with 10 bases lining up with TRBD2. V trimming: 3 bases; J trimming: 6 bases; junction bases outside the gene matches: 12. Germline CDR1 is LNHNV and CDR2 is YYDKDF (reference sequence). The CDR3 loop spans 17 amino acids. The CDR3 DNA reads TGTGCCACCAGCAGTGGTCTAGCGGGGGTACCATCCGATACGCAGTATTTT. Translation: CATSSGLAGVPSDTQYF.

This chain uses TRBV5-1 with TRBJ2-2; tentative D call: TRBD2 (5 bases). Germline loops: CDR1 SGHRS, CDR2 YFSETQ. This CDR3 spans 15 amino acids. The V gene lost 5 bases and the J gene lost 7 bases, with 18 bases spanning the gap. The CDR3 reads CASRPQGPEGGELFF. For the CDR3, the DNA is TGCGCCAGCAGACCACAAGGGCCCGAGGGCGGGGAGCTGTTTTTT. Drawing the rest from reference TRBV5-1 and TRBJ2-2, the complete variable domain is KAGVTQTPRYLIKTRGQQVTLSCSPISGHRSVSWYQQTPGQGLQFLFEYFSETQRNKGNFPGRFSGRQFSNSRSEMNVSTLELGDSALYLCASRPQGPEGGELFFGEGSRLTVL.

The V call is TRBV13, the J call TRBJ1-1, with 7 bases matching TRBD1. The J segment lost 4 bases and the V segment lost 7 bases, leaving 12 bases of the junction unmatched. The CDR3 runs 15 residues. Germline values: CDR1 PRHDT, CDR2 FYEKMQ (reference sequence). For the CDR3, the DNA is TGTGCCAGCACCGATCCAGGACAGGTGAGCACTGAAGCTTTCTTT. The encoded protein is CASTDPGQVSTEAFF.

This clone has just one count. This rearrangement joins TRBV19 to TRBJ1-2, with 10 bases aligning to TRBD1. Trimming cost V 3 bases and J 0 bases; bases outside gene matches: 4. The CDR3 is 16 residues long. Germline V gene sequence: CDR1 LNHDA, CDR2 SQIVND (reference sequence). CDR3 in amino acids: CASSMDRGISNYGYTF. The CDR3 DNA reads as TGTGCCAGTAGTATGGACAGGGGGATATCTAACTATGGCTACACCTTC.